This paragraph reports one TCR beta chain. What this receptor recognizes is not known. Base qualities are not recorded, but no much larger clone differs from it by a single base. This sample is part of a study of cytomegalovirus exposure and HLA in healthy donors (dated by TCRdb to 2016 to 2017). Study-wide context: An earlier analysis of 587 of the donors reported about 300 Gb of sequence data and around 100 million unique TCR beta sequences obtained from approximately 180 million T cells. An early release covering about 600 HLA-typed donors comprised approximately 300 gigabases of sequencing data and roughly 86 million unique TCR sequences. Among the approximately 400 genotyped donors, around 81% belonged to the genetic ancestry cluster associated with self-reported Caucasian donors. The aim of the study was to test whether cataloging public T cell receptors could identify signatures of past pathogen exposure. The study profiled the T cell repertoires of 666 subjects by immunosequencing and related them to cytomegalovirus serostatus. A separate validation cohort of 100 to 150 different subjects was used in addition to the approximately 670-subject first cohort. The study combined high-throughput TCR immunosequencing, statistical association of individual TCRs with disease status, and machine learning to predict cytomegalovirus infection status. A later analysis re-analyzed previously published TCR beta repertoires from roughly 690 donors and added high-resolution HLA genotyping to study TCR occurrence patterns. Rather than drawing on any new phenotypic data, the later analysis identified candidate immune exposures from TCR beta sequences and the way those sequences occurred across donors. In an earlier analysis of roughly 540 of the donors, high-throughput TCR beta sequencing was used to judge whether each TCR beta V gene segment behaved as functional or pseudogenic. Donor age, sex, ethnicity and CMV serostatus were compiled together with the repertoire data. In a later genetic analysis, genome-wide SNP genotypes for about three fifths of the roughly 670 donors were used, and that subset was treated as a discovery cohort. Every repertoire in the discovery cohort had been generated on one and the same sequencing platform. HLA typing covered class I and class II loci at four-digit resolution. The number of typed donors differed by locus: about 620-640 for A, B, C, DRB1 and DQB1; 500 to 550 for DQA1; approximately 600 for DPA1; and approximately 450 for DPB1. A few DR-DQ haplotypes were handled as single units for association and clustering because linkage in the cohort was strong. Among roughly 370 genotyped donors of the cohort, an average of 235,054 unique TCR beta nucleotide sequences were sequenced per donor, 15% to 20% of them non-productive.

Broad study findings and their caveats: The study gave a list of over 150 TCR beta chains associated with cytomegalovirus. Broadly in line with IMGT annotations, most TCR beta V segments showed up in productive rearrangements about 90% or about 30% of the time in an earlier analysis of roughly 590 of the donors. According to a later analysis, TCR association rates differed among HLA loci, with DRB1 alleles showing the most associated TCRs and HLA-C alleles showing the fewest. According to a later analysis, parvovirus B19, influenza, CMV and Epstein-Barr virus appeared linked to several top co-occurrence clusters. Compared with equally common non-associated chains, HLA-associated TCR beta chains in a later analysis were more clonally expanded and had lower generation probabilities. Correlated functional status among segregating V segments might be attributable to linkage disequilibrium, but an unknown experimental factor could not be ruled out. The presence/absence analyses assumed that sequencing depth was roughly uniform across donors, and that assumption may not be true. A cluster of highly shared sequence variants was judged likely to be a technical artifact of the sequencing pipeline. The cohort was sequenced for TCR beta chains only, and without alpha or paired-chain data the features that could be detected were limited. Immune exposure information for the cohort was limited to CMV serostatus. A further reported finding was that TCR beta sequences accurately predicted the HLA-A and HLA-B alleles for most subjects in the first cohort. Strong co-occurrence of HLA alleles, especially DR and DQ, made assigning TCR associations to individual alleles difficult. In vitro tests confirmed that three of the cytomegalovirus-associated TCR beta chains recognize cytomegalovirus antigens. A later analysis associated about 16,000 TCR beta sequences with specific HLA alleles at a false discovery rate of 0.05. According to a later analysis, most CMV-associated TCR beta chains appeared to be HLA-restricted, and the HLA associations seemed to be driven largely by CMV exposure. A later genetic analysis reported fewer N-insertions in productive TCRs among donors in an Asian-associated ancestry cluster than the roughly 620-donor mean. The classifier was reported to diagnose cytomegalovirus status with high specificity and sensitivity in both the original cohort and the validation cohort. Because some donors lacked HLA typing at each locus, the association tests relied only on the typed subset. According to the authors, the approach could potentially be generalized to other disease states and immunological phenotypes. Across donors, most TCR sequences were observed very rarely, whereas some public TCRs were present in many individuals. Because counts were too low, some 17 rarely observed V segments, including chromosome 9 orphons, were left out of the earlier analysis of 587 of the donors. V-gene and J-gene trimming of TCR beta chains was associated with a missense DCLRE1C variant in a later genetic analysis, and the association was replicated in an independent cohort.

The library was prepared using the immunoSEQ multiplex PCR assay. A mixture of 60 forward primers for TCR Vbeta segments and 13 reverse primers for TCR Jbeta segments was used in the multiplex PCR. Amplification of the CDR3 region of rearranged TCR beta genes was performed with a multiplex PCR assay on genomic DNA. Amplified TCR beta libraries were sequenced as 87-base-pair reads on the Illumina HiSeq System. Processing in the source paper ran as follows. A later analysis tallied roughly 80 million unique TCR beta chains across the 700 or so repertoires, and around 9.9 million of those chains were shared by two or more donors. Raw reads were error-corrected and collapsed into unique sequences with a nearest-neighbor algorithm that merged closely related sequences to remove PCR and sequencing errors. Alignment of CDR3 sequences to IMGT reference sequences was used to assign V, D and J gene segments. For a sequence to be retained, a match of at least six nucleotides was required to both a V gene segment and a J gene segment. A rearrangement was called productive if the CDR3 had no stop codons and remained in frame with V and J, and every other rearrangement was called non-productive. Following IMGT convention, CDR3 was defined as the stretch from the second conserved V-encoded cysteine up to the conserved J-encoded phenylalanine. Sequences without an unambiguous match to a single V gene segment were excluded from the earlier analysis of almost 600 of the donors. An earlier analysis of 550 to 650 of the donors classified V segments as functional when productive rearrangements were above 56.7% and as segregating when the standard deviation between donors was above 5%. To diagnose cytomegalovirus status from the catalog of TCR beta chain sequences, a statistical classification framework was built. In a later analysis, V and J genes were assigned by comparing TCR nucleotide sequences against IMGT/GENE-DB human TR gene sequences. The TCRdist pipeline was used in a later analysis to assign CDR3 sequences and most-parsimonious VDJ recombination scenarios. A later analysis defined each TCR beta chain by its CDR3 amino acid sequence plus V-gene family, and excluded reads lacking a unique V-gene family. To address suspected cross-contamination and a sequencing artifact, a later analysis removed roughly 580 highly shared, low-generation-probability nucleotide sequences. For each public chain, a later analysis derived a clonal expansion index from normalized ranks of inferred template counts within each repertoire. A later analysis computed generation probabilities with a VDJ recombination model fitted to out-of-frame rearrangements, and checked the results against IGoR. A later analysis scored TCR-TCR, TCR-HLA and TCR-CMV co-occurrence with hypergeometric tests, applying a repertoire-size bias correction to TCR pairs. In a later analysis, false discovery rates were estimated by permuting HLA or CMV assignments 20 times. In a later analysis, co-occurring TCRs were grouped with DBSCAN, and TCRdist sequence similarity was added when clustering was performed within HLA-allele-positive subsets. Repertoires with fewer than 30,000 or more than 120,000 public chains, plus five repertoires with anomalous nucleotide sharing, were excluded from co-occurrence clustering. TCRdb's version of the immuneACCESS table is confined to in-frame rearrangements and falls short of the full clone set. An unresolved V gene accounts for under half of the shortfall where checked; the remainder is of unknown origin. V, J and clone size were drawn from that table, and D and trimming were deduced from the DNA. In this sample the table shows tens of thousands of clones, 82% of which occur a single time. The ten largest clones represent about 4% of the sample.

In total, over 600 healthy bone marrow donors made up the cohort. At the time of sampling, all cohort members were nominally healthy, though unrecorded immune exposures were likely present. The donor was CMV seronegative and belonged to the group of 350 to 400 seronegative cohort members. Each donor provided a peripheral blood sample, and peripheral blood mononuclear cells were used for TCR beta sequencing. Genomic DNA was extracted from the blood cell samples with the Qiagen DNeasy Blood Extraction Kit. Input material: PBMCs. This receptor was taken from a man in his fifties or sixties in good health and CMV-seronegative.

The DNA reads TGTGCCAGTAGTACCTCCGGGACACGGAACACTGAAGCTTTCTTT. Translated, this gives CASSTSGTRNTEAFF. The chain is assembled from TRBV19 and TRBJ1-1; TRBD1 is a weak D gene call, 6 bases matching. The germline V gene (reference sequence) yields LNHDA for CDR1 and SQIVND for CDR2. The CDR3 numbers 15 residues from cysteine through phenylalanine. Solely the CDR3 DNA is kept, with 45 bases framed from the first base. The trim is 4 bases for V and 1 base for J, with a gap of 13 bases between the germline ends.